The subject of this entry is one TCR beta chain. Trimming pared 3 bases from V and 5 bases from J, leaving 13 bases between. The CDR3 covers 15 residues. One entry per CDR3 protein results from TCRdb running MiXCR on the PCR reads. The data show about 18,000 distinct CDR3 sequences, around two fifths seen once. This sample is drawn from a study of immune characterization of retroperitoneal liposarcoma. Sequenced sample: blood. This TCR came from a male donor with retroperitoneal liposarcoma. J is TRBJ2-2 and V is TRBV12-3 or TRBV12-4; D remains ambiguous. The CDR3 bases are TGTGCCAGCAGTTTGAGTAGCATGAGAACCGGGGAGCTGTTTTTT. This translates into CASSLSSMRTGELFF.